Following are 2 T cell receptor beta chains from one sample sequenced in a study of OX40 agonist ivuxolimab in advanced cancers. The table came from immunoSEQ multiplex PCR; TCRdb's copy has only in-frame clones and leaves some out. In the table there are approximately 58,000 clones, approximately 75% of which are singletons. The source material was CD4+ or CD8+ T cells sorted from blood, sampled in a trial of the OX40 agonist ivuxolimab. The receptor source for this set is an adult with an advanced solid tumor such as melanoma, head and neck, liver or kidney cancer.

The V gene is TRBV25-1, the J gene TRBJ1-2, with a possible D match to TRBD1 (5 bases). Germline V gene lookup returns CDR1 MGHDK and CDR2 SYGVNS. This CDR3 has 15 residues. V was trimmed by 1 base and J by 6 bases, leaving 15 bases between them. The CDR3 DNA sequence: TGTGCCAGCAGTGAATCTAGGCTGCGAGGGGATGGCTACACCTTC. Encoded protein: CASSESRLRGDGYTF.

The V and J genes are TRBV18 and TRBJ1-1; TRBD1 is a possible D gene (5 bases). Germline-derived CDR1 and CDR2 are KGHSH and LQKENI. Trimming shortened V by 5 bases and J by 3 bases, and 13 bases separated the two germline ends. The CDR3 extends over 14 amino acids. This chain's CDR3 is CASSIQGGDTEAFF. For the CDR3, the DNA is TGTGCCAGCTCAATCCAGGGAGGGGACACTGAAGCTTTCTTT.